One and the same sample provided the 28 T cell receptor beta chains below, sequenced in a study of identifying expanded T cells in peripheral blood. Using immunoSEQ multiplex PCR, the repertoire was profiled, and TCRdb retains in-frame clones only, with some absent. The sample holds over 90,000 clones, around 88% seen once. The specimen was blood. Receptor source: a person between 18 and 75 years old in good health.

The chain employs TRBV9 and TRBJ2-3; D remains ambiguous. V lost 4 bases and J lost 2, with 11 bases in between. This CDR3 has 14 amino acids. Germline V CDR1 and CDR2: SGDLS, YYNGEE. The CDR3 loop reads CASSSRLDTDTQYF. Written as DNA, the CDR3 is TGTGCCAGCAGCTCCCGACTTGACACAGATACGCAGTATTTT.

J is TRBJ2-7 and V is TRBV11-1, with 10 bases that match TRBD1. CDR3 length: 15 amino acids. With 2 bases clipped from V and 5 bases from J, the junction kept 6 bases outside the gene matches. CDR1 is SGHAT, CDR2 FQDESV, per germline (reference sequence). CDR3 residues: CASSLQDRGFDEQYF. As DNA, the CDR3 is TGTGCCAGCAGCTTACAGGACAGGGGGTTCGACGAGCAGTACTTC.

This chain joins TRBV7-2 and TRBJ2-6; D is possibly TRBD2 (6 bases). Germline CDR1 and CDR2: SGHTA and FQGNSA. V was clipped by 1 base and J by 2 bases, with 9 bases between them. The CDR3 has 16 amino acids. The chain's CDR3 is CASSLVPGAGANVLTF. The CDR3 DNA reads TGTGCCAGCAGCTTAGTCCCGGGGGCTGGGGCCAACGTCCTGACTTTC.

The chain uses TRBV28 and TRBJ1-3; 9 bases align to TRBD1. Trimming removed 10 bases from V and 0 bases from J; junction bases left unmatched: 7. The CDR3 runs to 15 residues. Germline V gives CDR1 MDHEN, CDR2 SYDVKM. The CDR3 DNA reads as TGTGCCACGGGGACAGGGTATTACTCTGGAAACACCATATATTTT. Amino acid sequence: CATGTGYYSGNTIYF.

The chain uses TRBV6-6 and TRBJ2-1; 15 bases match TRBD2. Germline V lookup: CDR1 MNHNY, CDR2 SVGAGI (reference sequence). Germline trimming cut 5 bases from V and 8 bases from J; bases unmatched to any gene: 7. The CDR3 is 16 amino acids. The CDR3 bases are TGTGCCAGCAGTCCCGGGACTAGCGGGAGGTTATATGAGCAGTTCTTC. Translated, it gives CASSPGTSGRLYEQFF.

The chain links TRBV12-5 to TRBJ2-1; 9 bases agree with TRBD1. Unmatched junction bases numbered 10, after V lost 5 bases and J lost 8 bases. The CDR3 is 15 residues long. From germline, CDR1 is LGHNT and CDR2 FRNRAP. The CDR3 is CASGTGQGGSDEQFF. DNA of the CDR3: TGTGCTAGTGGTACGGGACAGGGAGGAAGCGATGAGCAGTTCTTC.

The chain recombines TRBV7-2 with TRBJ1-4, with TRBD1 identical over 9 bases. V lost 5 bases to trimming and J lost 8 bases; unmatched junction nucleotides: 9. Germline V gene lookup returns CDR1 SGHTA and CDR2 FQGNSA. The CDR3 has 15 amino acids. For the CDR3, the DNA is TGTGCCAGCAGCGCTCGAACAGGGGGCAGGGAAAAACTGTTTTTT. It translates to CASSARTGGREKLFF.

The count of this clone is one. The chain is built from TRBV5-1 and TRBJ2-1, with TRBD2 as a possible D gene (6 bases). The CDR3 covers 15 residues. With 2 bases removed from V and 5 bases from J, the gap between germline ends came to 14 bases. Germline V gene lookup returns CDR1 SGHRS and CDR2 YFSETQ. CDR3 loop: CASSLGGSLNNEQFF. CDR3 in DNA: TGCGCCAGCAGCTTAGGAGGGAGCCTGAACAATGAGCAGTTCTTC. The entire variable domain, with the rest obtained from reference TRBV5-1 and TRBJ2-1, is as follows: KAGVTQTPRYLIKTRGQQVTLSCSPISGHRSVSWYQQTPGQGLQFLFEYFSETQRNKGNFPGRFSGRQFSNSRSEMNVSTLELGDSALYLCASSLGGSLNNEQFFGPGTRLTVL.

The rearrangement uses TRBV6-5 and TRBJ1-3, with D hard to call. V dropped 2 bases and J dropped 6 bases, with 11 bases sitting between them. The CDR3 extends over 14 amino acids. The germline gives CDR1 MNHEY, CDR2 SVGAGI. The CDR3 is CASSYRVGENTIYF. CDR3 bases: TGTGCCAGCAGTTACAGGGTTGGGGAAAACACCATATATTTT.

The sample holds one count of this clone. The chain recombines TRBV7-6 with TRBJ1-5; the match to TRBD1 covers 9 bases. Germline loops: CDR1 SGHVS, CDR2 FNYEAQ. The CDR3 totals 15 residues. J was trimmed by 5 bases and V by 6 bases; bases with no gene match: 8. CDR3 sequence: CASSRGQGMDQPQHF. The CDR3 DNA reads TGTGCCAGCAGTCGGGGACAGGGCATGGATCAGCCCCAGCATTTT.

V gene TRBV5-1 combines with J gene TRBJ2-7, with 9 positions matching TRBD1. The CDR3 is made up of 15 amino acids. J gave up 3 bases and V 5 bases, and 9 bases lay outside the gene matches. Germline V gene lookup returns CDR1 SGHRS and CDR2 YFSETQ. The CDR3 is CASRKARDRVYEQYF. CDR3 in DNA: TGCGCCAGCAGGAAAGCCCGGGACAGGGTCTACGAGCAGTACTTC. Full variable domain (remainder filled in from reference TRBV5-1 and TRBJ2-7): KAGVTQTPRYLIKTRGQQVTLSCSPISGHRSVSWYQQTPGQGLQFLFEYFSETQRNKGNFPGRFSGRQFSNSRSEMNVSTLELGDSALYLCASRKARDRVYEQYFGPGTRLTVT.

This chain uses TRBV28 with TRBJ2-7; TRBD1 might be the D (5 bases). Trimming left V 4 bases short and J 5 bases short, with 21 bases between. Germline CDR1 and CDR2: MDHEN and SYDVKM. This CDR3 has 16 residues. CDR3 nucleotide sequence: TGTGCCAGCAGTTCCTACCCGCAGTCGGTGGGGCACGAGCAGTACTTC. Protein sequence: CASSSYPQSVGHEQYF.

The chain links TRBV5-6 to TRBJ2-7; 11 nucleotides align to TRBD1. V was clipped by 2 bases and J by 6 bases; unmatched bases: 7. The CDR3 has 15 amino acids. Germline V gives CDR1 SGHDT, CDR2 YYEEEE. This CDR3 reads CASSLYEGTGGEQYF. The CDR3 nucleotides read TGTGCCAGCAGCTTATATGAAGGGACAGGGGGCGAGCAGTACTTC.

The CDR3 bases are TGCAGTGCTAGTACCCCTCGGGGTTACACCTTC. As protein: CSASTPRGYTF. This rearrangement joins TRBV20-1 to TRBJ1-2; D is uncertain. CDR1 and CDR2 from the germline V gene are DFQATT and SNEGSKA (reference sequence). The CDR3 loop spans 11 amino acids. V was pared by 3 bases and J by 11 bases, with 13 bases between.

J is TRBJ1-1 and V is TRBV18; D gene uncertain. Looked up from germline, CDR1 is KGHSH and CDR2 is LQKENI. The CDR3 length is 14 residues. Trimming stripped 6 bases from V and 5 bases from J, with 16 bases between. Here the CDR3 reads CASSEDGGGTEAFF. As DNA, the CDR3 is TGTGCCAGCTCGGAGGACGGCGGAGGGACTGAAGCTTTCTTT.

This chain joins TRBV7-2 and TRBJ1-4, with D perhaps matching TRBD1 (5 bases). Germline loops: CDR1 SGHTA, CDR2 FQGNSA. The CDR3 runs to 15 residues. Trimming removed 0 bases from V and 4 bases from J, with 9 bases in between. The CDR3 DNA sequence: TGTGCCAGCAGCTTAGCGGCGGGGGATAATGAAAAACTGTTTTTT. Its protein is CASSLAAGDNEKLFF.

The CDR3 DNA is TGTGCCTGGAGCCAGTACTCCCACACACGCAGCGGGTATCAAGAGACCCAGTACTTC. It encodes CAWSQYSHTRSGYQETQYF. V is TRBV30 and J is TRBJ2-5; TRBD2 is a possible D gene (6 bases). CDR3 length equals 19 residues. Per the germline V gene, CDR1 is GTSNPN and CDR2 is SVGIG (reference sequence). The V end was cut by 3 bases, the J end by 2 bases, with 28 bases between.

The genes are TRBV19 and TRBJ1-5; D not resolved. Looked up from germline, CDR1 is LNHDA and CDR2 is SQIVND (reference sequence). Trimming took off 5 bases at V and 4 bases at J, with 6 bases between the two ends. The CDR3 sequence is 12 residues long. The CDR3 nucleotides are TGTGCCAGTAGTTGGCTTAATCAGCCCCAGCATTTT. Its protein product is CASSWLNQPQHF.

J is TRBJ1-5 and V is TRBV2; D gene uncertain. Germline V gene data show CDR1 as SNHLY and CDR2 as FYNNEI. The germline V and J ends were trimmed by 1 base and 4 bases, with 11 bases remaining between them. The CDR3 is 15 residues long. CDR3 region: CASSEGGSRNQPQHF. The CDR3 coding sequence is TGTGCCAGCAGTGAAGGAGGGTCTCGGAATCAGCCCCAGCATTTT.

This sequence joins TRBV19 and TRBJ1-2; 10 positions match TRBD1. V shed 5 bases, J shed 4 bases, and the junction held 7 bases outside the gene matches. This CDR3 has 15 amino acids. Germline CDR1 and CDR2: LNHDA and SQIVND (reference sequence). The CDR3, as DNA: TGTGCCAGTAGTCCATCGACAGGGGGCACCTATGGCTACACCTTC. It encodes CASSPSTGGTYGYTF.

The table lists this clone with a count of one. The J gene is TRBJ2-4, the V gene TRBV10-3, with unresolved D. The germline gives CDR1 ENHRY, CDR2 SYGVKD. V shed 8 bases and J shed 6 bases, with 17 bases lying between them. This CDR3 contains 14 residues. CDR3 protein: CAIGVSEDPNIQYF. CDR3 bases: TGTGCCATCGGCGTATCCGAGGATCCAAACATTCAGTACTTC.

The chain's CDR3 is CASSFLGEGTEAFF. The DNA of the CDR3 is TGTGCCAGCAGCTTCCTCGGGGAGGGCACTGAAGCTTTCTTT. The chain carries TRBV7-3 and TRBJ1-1; D gene uncertain. Trimming cost V 3 bases and J 4 bases, with 12 bases left between them. CDR3 length: 14 amino acids. Germline V gene sequence: CDR1 SGHTA, CDR2 FQGTGA.

J is TRBJ2-2 and V is TRBV5-1; TRBD1 is a possible D gene (5 bases). CDR1 SGHRS and CDR2 YFSETQ come from the germline V gene. The CDR3 spans 13 residues. Deletions cut 4 bases from V and 6 bases from J, with 10 bases between. CDR3 region: CASSRGVPGELFF. The CDR3 DNA is TGCGCCAGCAGCAGGGGCGTGCCCGGGGAGCTGTTTTTT.

The chain couples TRBV7-8 to TRBJ2-7; 7 bases agree with TRBD2. Trimming removed 5 bases from V and 3 bases from J; junction bases left unmatched: 7. The CDR3 is 14 amino acids. Germline lookup yields CDR1 SGHVS and CDR2 FQNEAQ. CDR3 amino acids: CASSLLRGDYEQYF. Here the CDR3 DNA reads TGTGCCAGCAGCCTACTACGGGGGGACTACGAGCAGTACTTC.

The V and J genes are TRBV12-5 and TRBJ2-5, with TRBD1 matching over 8 bases. There are 15 residues in the CDR3. Germline CDR1 and CDR2: LGHNT and FRNRAP. With 5 bases clipped from V and 4 bases from J, the junction kept 9 bases outside the gene matches. The CDR3, as DNA: TGTGCTAGTGGTGGGAGGACAGGGTCGTTAGAGACCCAGTACTTC. Protein: CASGGRTGSLETQYF.

The V call is TRBV4-2, the J call TRBJ1-3; D unresolved. The germline CDR1 and CDR2 sequences are LGHNA and YNFKEQ. The CDR3 is 14 residues long. V dropped 3 bases and J dropped 3 bases, with 9 bases sitting between them. DNA for the CDR3: TGTGCCAGCAGCCAGGGGAATTTTGGAAACACCATATATTTT. Translation gives CASSQGNFGNTIYF.

This chain uses TRBV14 with TRBJ2-7; 7 bases align to TRBD2. The CDR3 covers 14 residues. Germline CDR1 reads SGHDN; CDR2 reads FVKESK. V lost 2 bases and J lost 4; bases outside the gene matches: 5. CDR3 in DNA: TGTGCCAGCAGCCAATGGGGGGGTACTTACGAGCAGTACTTC. This sequence encodes CASSQWGGTYEQYF.

The chain is built from TRBV5-1 and TRBJ1-6, with D possibly being TRBD1 (6 bases). The germline V gene has CDR1 SGHRS and CDR2 YFSETQ. The CDR3 has 15 amino acids. V lost 0 bases and J lost 10, with 14 bases in between. The CDR3 DNA is TGCGCCAGCAGCTTGGCGGGGGGGGCCGAATCACCCCTCCACTTT. The encoded protein is CASSLAGGAESPLHF.